A selection of T cell receptor beta chains follows, all from one sample in a study of post-analysis software for immune sequencing data. TCRdb re-derived calls from the PCR reads in MiXCR, one entry per CDR3 protein. This sample yields some 370,000 distinct CDR3 sequences, of which 30% to 45% are seen a single time; over 10% belongs to the top ten. Material: blood. These receptors all stem from a girl aged 5 to 17 with multiple sclerosis. Both conserved end residues are part of each CDR3. Fields, in order: J gene, V gene, D gene, clone size, CDR3 protein, CDR3 DNA. D genes are given only for firm matches. A clone size is listed for some rows: how often the clone was seen (once, few, many), or a class if it is expanded.

J gene: TRBJ1-5; V gene: TRBV13; D gene: NA; clone size: NA; CDR3 protein: CASSLRGDYSNQPQHF; CDR3 DNA: TGTGCCAGCAGCTTAAGGGGAGACTATAGCAATCAGCCCCAGCATTTT
J gene: TRBJ2-7; V gene: TRBV20-1; D gene: TRBD1; clone size: few; CDR3 protein: CSAIGTGTYEQYF; CDR3 DNA: TGCAGTGCTATTGGGACAGGGACCTACGAGCAGTACTTC
J gene: TRBJ2-3; V gene: TRBV5-1; D gene: NA; clone size: few; CDR3 protein: CASSPLSDGTDTQYF; CDR3 DNA: TGCGCCAGCAGCCCGCTGTCGGATGGCACAGATACGCAGTATTTT
J gene: TRBJ2-3; V gene: TRBV5-1; D gene: TRBD2; clone size: NA; CDR3 protein: CASSSEPSGGALDTQYF; CDR3 DNA: TGCGCCAGCAGCTCCGAGCCTAGCGGGGGGGCATTGGATACGCAGTATTTT
J gene: TRBJ2-3; V gene: TRBV15; D gene: TRBD2; clone size: few; CDR3 protein: CATSRSRAGANTDTQYF; CDR3 DNA: TGTGCCACCAGCAGATCGCGAGCGGGGGCCAACACAGATACGCAGTATTTT
J gene: TRBJ2-1; V gene: TRBV5-6; D gene: NA; clone size: NA; CDR3 protein: CASSRIRDTSYNEQFF; CDR3 DNA: TGTGCCAGCAGCCGTATCCGGGACACTTCCTACAATGAGCAGTTCTTC
J gene: TRBJ1-1; V gene: TRBV14; D gene: NA; clone size: few; CDR3 protein: CASSLSTEAFF; CDR3 DNA: TGTGCCAGCAGTCTTTCCACTGAAGCTTTCTTT
J gene: TRBJ1-2; V gene: TRBV14; D gene: NA; clone size: few; CDR3 protein: CASSQGIGYGYTF; CDR3 DNA: TGTGCCAGCAGCCAAGGAATAGGGTATGGCTACACCTTC
J gene: TRBJ1-2; V gene: TRBV28; D gene: NA; clone size: few; CDR3 protein: CATTSGTTNYGYTF; CDR3 DNA: TGTGCCACCACCTCCGGGACAACTAACTATGGCTACACCTTC
J gene: TRBJ2-5; V gene: TRBV20-1; D gene: NA; clone size: NA; CDR3 protein: CGARGGDQETQYF; CDR3 DNA: TGCGGTGCTAGAGGGGGGGACCAAGAGACCCAGTACTTC
J gene: TRBJ2-3; V gene: TRBV7-9; D gene: TRBD2; clone size: few; CDR3 protein: CATLSGGASDTQYF; CDR3 DNA: TGTGCCACCCTAAGCGGGGGGGCGTCAGATACGCAGTATTTT
J gene: TRBJ1-4; V gene: TRBV28; D gene: NA; clone size: NA; CDR3 protein: CTSSRRAGNEKLFF; CDR3 DNA: TGTACCAGCAGCCGCAGGGCGGGCAATGAAAAACTGTTTTTT
J gene: TRBJ2-3; V gene: TRBV6-1; D gene: TRBD2; clone size: NA; CDR3 protein: CAIRTSVGGDTQYF; CDR3 DNA: TGTGCCATCAGGACTAGCGTGGGGGGAGATACGCAGTATTTT
J gene: TRBJ2-3; V gene: TRBV12-3/TRBV12-4; D gene: TRBD1; clone size: NA; CDR3 protein: CASSPDRVRADTQYF; CDR3 DNA: TGTGCCAGCAGCCCGGACAGGGTGCGGGCAGATACGCAGTATTTT
J gene: TRBJ2-1; V gene: TRBV28; D gene: NA; clone size: few; CDR3 protein: CASTHLGGRANYNEQFF; CDR3 DNA: TGTGCCAGCACCCATTTGGGGGGGCGAGCCAACTACAATGAGCAGTTCTTC
J gene: TRBJ2-2; V gene: TRBV9; D gene: NA; clone size: NA; CDR3 protein: CASSVGRDIGELFF; CDR3 DNA: TGTGCCAGCAGCGTGGGACGGGATATCGGGGAGCTGTTTTTT
J gene: TRBJ1-6; V gene: TRBV27; D gene: NA; clone size: NA; CDR3 protein: CASSLTGSENSPLHF; CDR3 DNA: TGTGCCAGCAGTTTAACAGGGTCAGAAAATTCACCCCTCCACTTT
J gene: TRBJ2-1; V gene: TRBV6-2/TRBV6-3; D gene: TRBD2; clone size: NA; CDR3 protein: CASRVSGGGRGYNEQFF; CDR3 DNA: TGTGCCAGCAGGGTCAGCGGGGGGGGCCGGGGATACAATGAGCAGTTCTTC
J gene: TRBJ1-1; V gene: TRBV5-4; D gene: TRBD1; clone size: NA; CDR3 protein: CASSPDRGWTEAFF; CDR3 DNA: TGTGCCAGCAGCCCCGACAGGGGGTGGACTGAAGCTTTCTTT
J gene: TRBJ1-2; V gene: TRBV14; D gene: NA; clone size: NA; CDR3 protein: CASSQPGLYGYTF; CDR3 DNA: TGTGCCAGCAGCCAACCGGGTCTCTATGGCTACACCTTC
J gene: TRBJ2-5; V gene: TRBV5-1; D gene: NA; clone size: NA; CDR3 protein: CASSLGPGSHVQETQYF; CDR3 DNA: TGCGCCAGCAGCTTAGGCCCAGGGTCCCACGTCCAAGAGACCCAGTACTTC
J gene: TRBJ1-5; V gene: TRBV6-1; D gene: NA; clone size: few; CDR3 protein: CASSSTSDQPQHF; CDR3 DNA: TGTGCCAGCAGTAGCACATCCGATCAGCCCCAGCATTTT
J gene: TRBJ2-3; V gene: TRBV4-3; D gene: NA; clone size: few; CDR3 protein: CASSQDRTAGFTDTQYF; CDR3 DNA: TGCGCCAGCAGCCAAGATCGGACAGCGGGATTTACAGATACGCAGTATTTT
J gene: TRBJ2-3; V gene: TRBV5-1; D gene: TRBD1; clone size: few; CDR3 protein: CASSLGNNRGDTQYF; CDR3 DNA: TGCGCCAGCAGCTTGGGGAACAACAGGGGTGATACGCAGTATTTT
J gene: TRBJ1-2; V gene: TRBV2; D gene: NA; clone size: NA; CDR3 protein: CASTGPNYGYTF; CDR3 DNA: TGTGCCAGCACAGGGCCTAACTATGGCTACACCTTC